Included here is one T cell receptor beta chain sequence, with context. Its specificity is not known. The entry originates in a study of shared clonotypes between healthy human individuals. Findings and caveats of the study: Relative to their counterparts shared across all four donors, non-shared clonotypes exhibited diminished generation probabilities.

Losses at the gene ends were 4 bases for V and 9 bases for J; bases not matched to a gene: 14. The length of the CDR3 is 17 residues. From germline, CDR1 is SGHTA and CDR2 FQGTGA. Genomic DNA (from each subset) was split evenly across several immunoSEQ plates. This table comes from immunoSEQ multiplex PCR, and its TCRdb copy is limited to in-frame clones, with some not included. The sample records 2 million to 2.5 million clones, 85% to 95% being singletons. The sequenced material came from naive CD4+ T cells from PBMCs. Subset here: CD45RA+ positively selected. The chain carries TRBV7-3 and TRBJ2-1; 11 nucleotides line up with TRBD2. The sequence was obtained from a man aged 18 to 29 in good health. Some clones in this sample may be carry-over from other donors' samples. CDR3 DNA: TGTGCCAGCAGCTCCAAGATGACTAGCGGGAAAGATGGTGAGCAGTTCTTC. It translates to CASSSKMTSGKDGEQFF.